Sequencing of this TCR beta chain was carried out in a study of PD-L1 blockade in urothelial cancer. Background on the study: Patients started atezolizumab in the mid-2010s, 1,200 mg intravenously every 3 weeks. About 85% of the roughly 29 patients comprised males who had bladder-origin urothelial cancer. Blood samples had a median of 141,255 T cells.

Documented time point: pretreatment peripheral blood. The repertoire was sequenced with immunoSEQ multiplex PCR; TCRdb's copy has only in-frame clones and lacks some. The sample lists under 100,000 clones, around 90% occurring once. The sample consisted of PBMCs, taken around atezolizumab (anti-PD-L1) treatment. The source of this sequence is a man aged 55-75 years with urothelial cancer.

The chain's CDR3 is CASSRGTSNYGYTF. CDR3 sequence (DNA): TGTGCCAGCTCCCGGGGGACTTCTAACTATGGCTACACCTTC. This chain joins TRBV18 and TRBJ1-2; possibly TRBD1 for D (5 bases). Per germline, CDR1 KGHSH and CDR2 LQKENI. V lost 6 bases, J lost 0 bases, and 11 bases lay in between. This CDR3 is 14 amino acids long.